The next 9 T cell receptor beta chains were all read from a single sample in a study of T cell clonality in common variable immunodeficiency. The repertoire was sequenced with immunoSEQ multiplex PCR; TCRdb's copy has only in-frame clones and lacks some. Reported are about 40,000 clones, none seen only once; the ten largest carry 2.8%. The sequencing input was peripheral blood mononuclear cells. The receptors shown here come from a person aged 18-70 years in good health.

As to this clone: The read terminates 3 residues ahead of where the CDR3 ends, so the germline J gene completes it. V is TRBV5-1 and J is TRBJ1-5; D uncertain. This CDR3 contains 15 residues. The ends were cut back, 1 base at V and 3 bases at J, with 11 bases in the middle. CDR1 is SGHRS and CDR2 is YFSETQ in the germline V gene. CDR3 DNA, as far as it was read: TGCGCCAGCAGCTTGTGGCCTGATACCAATCAGCCC. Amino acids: CASSLWPDTNQP. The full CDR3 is CASSLWPDTNQPQHF.

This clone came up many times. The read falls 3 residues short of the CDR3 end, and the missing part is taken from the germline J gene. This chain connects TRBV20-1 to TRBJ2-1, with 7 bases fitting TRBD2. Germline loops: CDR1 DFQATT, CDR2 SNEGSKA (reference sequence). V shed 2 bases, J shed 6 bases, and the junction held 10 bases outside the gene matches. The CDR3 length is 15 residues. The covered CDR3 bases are TGCAGTGCTAGAACGGGGGGTGGGGGATCCAATGAG. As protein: CSARTGGGGSNE. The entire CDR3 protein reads CSARTGGGGSNEQFF.

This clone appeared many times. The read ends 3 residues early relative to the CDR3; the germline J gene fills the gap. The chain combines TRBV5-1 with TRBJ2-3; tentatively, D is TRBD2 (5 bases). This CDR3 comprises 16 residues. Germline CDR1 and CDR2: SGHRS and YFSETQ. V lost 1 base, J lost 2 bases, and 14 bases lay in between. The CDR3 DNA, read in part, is TGCGCCAGCAGCTTGTGGACTCGCCTTTCCACAGATACG. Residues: CASSLWTRLSTDT. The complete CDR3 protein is CASSLWTRLSTDTQYF.

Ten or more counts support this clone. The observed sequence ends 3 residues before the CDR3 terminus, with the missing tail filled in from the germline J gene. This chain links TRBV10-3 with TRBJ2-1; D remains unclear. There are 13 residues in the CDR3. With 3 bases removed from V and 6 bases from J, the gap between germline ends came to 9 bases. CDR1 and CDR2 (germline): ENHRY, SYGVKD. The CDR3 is CAISDPRSNEQFF. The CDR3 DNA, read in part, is TGTGCCATCAGTGATCCGAGGTCCAATGAG.

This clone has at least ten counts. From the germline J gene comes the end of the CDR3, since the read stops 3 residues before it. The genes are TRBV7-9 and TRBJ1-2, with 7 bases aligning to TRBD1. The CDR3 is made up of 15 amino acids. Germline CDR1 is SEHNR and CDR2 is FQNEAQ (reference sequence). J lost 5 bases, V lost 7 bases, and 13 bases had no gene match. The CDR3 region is CASNPPLDRTYGYTF. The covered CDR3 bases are TGTGCCAGCAACCCCCCTCTGGACAGGACTTATGGC.

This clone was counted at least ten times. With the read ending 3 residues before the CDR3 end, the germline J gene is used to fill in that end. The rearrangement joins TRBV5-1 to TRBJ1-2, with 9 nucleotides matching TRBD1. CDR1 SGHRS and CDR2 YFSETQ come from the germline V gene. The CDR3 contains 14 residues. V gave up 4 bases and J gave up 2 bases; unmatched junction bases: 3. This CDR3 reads CASSNTGGNYGYTF. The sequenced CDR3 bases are TGCGCCAGCAGCAACACAGGGGGCAACTATGGC.

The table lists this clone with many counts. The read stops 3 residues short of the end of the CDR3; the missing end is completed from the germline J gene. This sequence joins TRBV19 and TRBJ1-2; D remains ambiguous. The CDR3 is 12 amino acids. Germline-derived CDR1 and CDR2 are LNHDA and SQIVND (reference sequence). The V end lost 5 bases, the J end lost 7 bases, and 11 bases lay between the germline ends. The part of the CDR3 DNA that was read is TGTGCCAGTAGTGGAAGGGCGGGTGGC. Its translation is CASSGRAGG. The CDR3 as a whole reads CASSGRAGGYTF.

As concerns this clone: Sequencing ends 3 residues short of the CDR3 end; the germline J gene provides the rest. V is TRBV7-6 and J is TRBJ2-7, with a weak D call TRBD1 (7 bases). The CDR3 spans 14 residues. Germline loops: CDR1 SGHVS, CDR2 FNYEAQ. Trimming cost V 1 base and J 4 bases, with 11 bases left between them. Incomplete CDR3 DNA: TGTGCCAGCAGCTTAGTCTCAGGGGGGTACGAG. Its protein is CASSLVSGGYE. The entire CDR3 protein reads CASSLVSGGYEQYF.

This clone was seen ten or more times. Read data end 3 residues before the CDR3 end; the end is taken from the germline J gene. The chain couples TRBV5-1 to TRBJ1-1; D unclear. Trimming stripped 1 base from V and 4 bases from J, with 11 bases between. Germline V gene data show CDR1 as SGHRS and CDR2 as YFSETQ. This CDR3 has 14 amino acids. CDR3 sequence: CASSLKVFGTEAFF. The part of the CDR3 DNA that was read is TGCGCCAGCAGCTTGAAGGTATTTGGCACTGAA.